These 32 T cell receptor beta chains originate from one sample sequenced in a study of blood T cell repertoires in COVID-19. The data were produced by immunoSEQ multiplex PCR, yet TCRdb's version contains in-frame clones alone and is incomplete. In the table there are roughly 250,000 clones, roughly 91% of which are singletons. The specimen sequenced was PBMCs or T cells enriched from blood (not recorded which). These receptors were collected from a woman between 35 and 50 years old with acute COVID-19.

J is TRBJ2-7 and V is TRBV19; 7 nucleotides match TRBD2. The CDR3 totals 14 residues. The trim removed 7 bases at V and 0 bases at J, leaving 6 bases unmatched. In germline, CDR1 is LNHDA, CDR2 SQIVND (reference sequence). CDR3 in DNA: TGTGCCAGTACCTCCGGGGGGAGCTCCTACGAGCAGTACTTC. It encodes CASTSGGSSYEQYF.

This chain uses TRBV18 with TRBJ2-2; D is unresolved. The CDR3 covers 13 residues. Between the trimmed V and J ends, which lost 6 bases and 5 bases, there was a span of 10 bases. Germline assignment: CDR1 KGHSH and CDR2 LQKENI. This CDR3 is CASSPKSTGELFF. Here the CDR3 DNA reads TGTGCCAGCTCCCCTAAAAGTACCGGGGAGCTGTTTTTT.

This chain connects TRBV5-4 to TRBJ2-5, with a weak D call TRBD1 (6 bases). The CDR3 runs to 14 residues. Trimming took 3 bases from V and 1 from J, leaving 10 bases between them. The germline CDR1 and CDR2 sequences are SGHNT and YYREEE (reference sequence). CDR3 sequence: CASSSGQSQETQYF. The CDR3 nucleotides are TGTGCCAGCAGCTCCGGACAGTCCCAAGAGACCCAGTACTTC.

The rearrangement joins TRBV5-1 to TRBJ1-4, with D tentatively TRBD1 (5 bases). The germline gives CDR1 SGHRS, CDR2 YFSETQ. CDR3 length: 14 residues. The V gene lost 0 bases and the J gene lost 8 bases, with 11 bases spanning the gap. In DNA, the CDR3 is TGCGCCAGCAGCTTGGTAGGAGGGGTAGAAAAACTGTTTTTT. As protein: CASSLVGGVEKLFF.

The chain uses TRBV2 and TRBJ1-2, with D maybe TRBD1 (6 bases). V shed 1 base and J shed 2 bases, with 8 bases lying between them. Germline CDR1 reads SNHLY; CDR2 reads FYNNEI. This CDR3 region has 14 residues. CDR3 region: CASSEERGNYGYTF. In nucleotides, the CDR3 is TGTGCCAGCAGTGAAGAAAGGGGGAACTATGGCTACACCTTC. The full variable domain, in which reference TRBV2 and TRBJ1-2 provide the parts outside the CDR3, is EPEVTQTPSHQVTQMGQEVILRCVPISNHLYFYWYRQILGQKVEFLVSFYNNEISEKSEIFDDQFSVERPDGSNFTLKIRSTKLEDSAMYFCASSEERGNYGYTFGSGTRLTVV.

The chain uses TRBV11-2 and TRBJ2-3; TRBD2 matches 16 bases. Germline V gives CDR1 SGHAT, CDR2 FQNNGV. Trimming took 5 bases from V and 3 from J; bases not matched to a gene: 11. This CDR3 has 19 residues. CDR3 in DNA: TGTGCCAGCAGCAAAACGGGACTAGCGGGGGGGCCGAGGACAGATACGCAGTATTTT. Its translation is CASSKTGLAGGPRTDTQYF.

This clone was seen a single time. This chain uses TRBV19 with TRBJ1-5; D possibly corresponds to TRBD1 (5 bases). Trimming removed 3 bases at V and 10 bases at J, with 19 bases between. Per the germline V gene, CDR1 is LNHDA and CDR2 is SQIVND (reference sequence). This CDR3 contains 15 residues. The CDR3 DNA reads as TGTGCCAGTAGTATTGGTTCTTCAGGGCAGGGCCCCCAGCATTTT. Amino acids: CASSIGSSGQGPQHF.

This clone has only one observation. V gene TRBV6-1 combines with J gene TRBJ2-3; possibly TRBD1 for D (5 bases). The CDR3 has 16 amino acids. CDR1 MNHNS and CDR2 SASEGT come from the germline V gene. V was trimmed by 2 bases and J by 6 bases, leaving 18 bases between them. In DNA form, the CDR3 reads TGTGCCAGCAGTGAACGAGGCGGTGGGTACAGGGATACGCAGTATTTT. It yields the protein CASSERGGGYRDTQYF.

CDR3 nucleotides: TGTGCCAGCAGCCCCCGGGTAGCGGGGACTACAGATACGCAGTATTTT. Its translation is CASSPRVAGTTDTQYF. This chain connects TRBV9 to TRBJ2-3; 8 bases line up with TRBD2. J lost 3 bases, V lost 4 bases, and 10 bases had no gene match. CDR3 length equals 16 residues. CDR1 is SGDLS and CDR2 is YYNGEE in the germline V gene.

The chain uses TRBV19 and TRBJ1-6, with D perhaps matching TRBD1 (6 bases). The CDR3 totals 14 residues. Trimming removed 3 bases at V and 7 bases at J, with 10 bases between. The germline CDR1 and CDR2 sequences are LNHDA and SQIVND (reference sequence). This CDR3 reads CASSMRQGNSPLHF. The CDR3 DNA reads TGTGCCAGTAGTATGAGGCAGGGGAATTCACCCCTCCACTTT.

This clone has a handful of counts. The V and J genes are TRBV7-2 and TRBJ1-1, with D unclear. CDR1 is SGHTA, CDR2 FQGNSA, per germline. Trimming left V 5 bases short and J 1 base short, with 8 bases between. The CDR3 consists of 13 residues. In DNA, the CDR3 is TGTGCCAGCAGCCGCCAGGAGAACACTGAAGCTTTCTTT. Amino acid sequence: CASSRQENTEAFF.

The chain joins TRBV7-9 to TRBJ2-2; D possibly corresponds to TRBD2 (6 bases). CDR1 SEHNR and CDR2 FQNEAQ come from the germline V gene (reference sequence). Trimming took 7 bases from V and 2 from J, leaving 17 bases between them. The CDR3 runs to 16 residues. For the CDR3, the DNA is TGTGCCAGCACCCTCCGGAGGGGTCTCAACACCGGGGAGCTGTTTTTT. As protein: CASTLRRGLNTGELFF.

This chain connects TRBV4-1 to TRBJ2-7; tentative D call: TRBD1 (6 bases). V lost 1 base and J lost 0, with 10 bases in between. The germline CDR1 and CDR2 sequences are MGHRA and YSYEKL. The CDR3 runs 15 residues. The CDR3 region is CASSQVQGSSYEQYF. CDR3 DNA sequence: TGCGCCAGCAGCCAAGTTCAGGGGAGCTCCTACGAGCAGTACTTC.

V and J are TRBV18 and TRBJ1-2; TRBD1 matches at 9 bases. V shed 2 bases, J shed 6 bases, and the junction held 4 bases outside the gene matches. The CDR3 is 14 residues long. CDR1 is KGHSH and CDR2 is LQKENI in the germline V gene. CDR3 in amino acids: CASSPEQGANGYTF. The CDR3 coding sequence is TGTGCCAGCTCACCAGAACAGGGGGCGAATGGCTACACCTTC.

Here the CDR3 reads CAWRRTGDTGELFF. In DNA form, the CDR3 reads TGTGCCTGGAGGCGGACAGGGGACACCGGGGAGCTGTTTTTT. The chain joins TRBV30 to TRBJ2-2, with 9 bases aligning to TRBD1. The germline gives CDR1 GTSNPN, CDR2 SVGIG (reference sequence). Germline trimming cut 3 bases from V and 3 bases from J; bases unmatched to any gene: 2. This CDR3 is built from 14 residues.

The CDR3 nucleotides read TGTGCCAGCACCCGGTGGGGGACACTGAACACCGGGGAGCTGTTTTTT. Its translation: CASTRWGTLNTGELFF. This chain connects TRBV27 to TRBJ2-2, with a tentative D call TRBD1 (6 bases). CDR1 and CDR2 from the germline V gene are MNHEY and SMNVEV (reference sequence). The germline V and J ends were trimmed by 7 bases and 1 base, with 16 bases remaining between them. The CDR3 has 16 amino acids.

The J gene is TRBJ2-7, the V gene TRBV27, with a weak D call TRBD1 (5 bases). The germline gives CDR1 MNHEY, CDR2 SMNVEV (reference sequence). Trimming took off 5 bases at V and 1 base at J, with 15 bases between the two ends. There are 15 residues in the CDR3. The CDR3 reads CASSSDSRISYEQYF. CDR3 in DNA: TGTGCCAGCAGTAGCGACAGTCGGATTTCCTACGAGCAGTACTTC.

The chain recombines TRBV28 with TRBJ1-3; D gene unclear. There are 16 residues in the CDR3. V was trimmed by 3 bases and J by 1 base, leaving 13 bases between them. Germline CDR1 is MDHEN and CDR2 is SYDVKM. CDR3 DNA sequence: TGTGCCAGCAGTTTTACTCCACCAGGATCTGGAAACACCATATATTTT. Its protein is CASSFTPPGSGNTIYF. Based on the CDR3 plus reference TRBV28 and TRBJ1-3, the full variable domain is DVKVTQSSRYLVKRTGEKVFLECVQDMDHENMFWYRQDPGLGLRLIYFSYDVKMKEKGDIPEGYSVSREKKERFSLILESASTNQTSMYLCASSFTPPGSGNTIYFGEGSWLTVV.

This chain joins TRBV3-1 (or the pseudogene TRBV3-2) and TRBJ2-4; 10 bases are a match to TRBD2. Unmatched junction bases numbered 6, after V lost 1 base and J lost 3 bases. CDR1 is LGHDT and CDR2 is YNNKEL in the germline V gene (reference sequence). The CDR3 contains 17 residues. CDR3 sequence (DNA): TGTGCCAGCAGCCAAGTTTCGAGCGGGGGGGTCAAAAACATTCAGTACTTC. Protein sequence: CASSQVSSGGVKNIQYF.

The chain combines TRBV27 with TRBJ2-3, with 9 nucleotides matching TRBD2. From germline, CDR1 is MNHEY and CDR2 SMNVEV (reference sequence). V shed 5 bases, J shed 4 bases, and the junction held 10 bases outside the gene matches. This CDR3 has 16 residues. The CDR3 loop reads CASSPGWLAGSDTQYF. The CDR3 nucleotides read TGTGCCAGCAGTCCCGGGTGGCTAGCGGGATCAGATACGCAGTATTTT.

The DNA of the CDR3 is TGTGCCAGCAGCCTCAGCGGGAGGAGGGCTGAGACCCAGTACTTC. Its protein product is CASSLSGRRAETQYF. This chain joins TRBV11-2 and TRBJ2-5; 9 nucleotides match TRBD2. V lost 5 bases, J lost 5 bases, and 9 bases stayed unmatched. From germline, CDR1 is SGHAT and CDR2 FQNNGV. The CDR3 runs to 15 residues.

V and J are TRBV5-1 and TRBJ1-1; D perhaps matches TRBD1 (5 bases). Germline V gives CDR1 SGHRS, CDR2 YFSETQ. CDR3 length equals 13 residues. Trimming took 0 bases from V and 4 from J, leaving 7 bases between them. The CDR3 loop is CASSLAQGTEAFF. DNA of the CDR3: TGCGCCAGCAGCTTGGCGCAGGGCACTGAAGCTTTCTTT.

The J gene is TRBJ2-7, the V gene TRBV28; D might be TRBD1 (5 bases). Looked up from germline, CDR1 is MDHEN and CDR2 is SYDVKM. V was pared by 1 base and J by 2 bases, with 12 bases between. This CDR3 comprises 15 residues. The CDR3: CASSLSRQGPYEQYF. Written as DNA, the CDR3 is TGTGCCAGCAGTTTATCTAGGCAGGGCCCCTACGAGCAGTACTTC.

The count of this clone is one. The chain recombines TRBV28 with TRBJ1-5; 11 bases align to TRBD1. The CDR3 consists of 12 residues. In germline, CDR1 is MDHEN, CDR2 SYDVKM. The J segment lost 12 bases and the V segment lost 4 bases, leaving 2 bases of the junction unmatched. The CDR3 region has the DNA TGTGCCAGCAGTTCGGACAGGGGGCGCCAGCATTTT. This codes for CASSSDRGRQHF. The full variable domain, in which reference TRBV28 and TRBJ1-5 provide the parts outside the CDR3, is DVKVTQSSRYLVKRTGEKVFLECVQDMDHENMFWYRQDPGLGLRLIYFSYDVKMKEKGDIPEGYSVSREKKERFSLILESASTNQTSMYLCASSSDRGRQHFGDGTRLSIL.

In nucleotides, the CDR3 is TGCGCCAGCAGCTTGGACAGAACCTATGGCTACACCTTC. Residues: CASSLDRTYGYTF. V usage is TRBV5-1 and J usage is TRBJ1-2; D remains ambiguous. Germline V CDR1 and CDR2: SGHRS, YFSETQ. Deletions cut 0 bases from V and 4 bases from J, with 7 bases between. The CDR3 spans 13 residues. The entire variable domain, with the rest obtained from reference TRBV5-1 and TRBJ1-2, is as follows: KAGVTQTPRYLIKTRGQQVTLSCSPISGHRSVSWYQQTPGQGLQFLFEYFSETQRNKGNFPGRFSGRQFSNSRSEMNVSTLELGDSALYLCASSLDRTYGYTFGSGTRLTVV.

CDR3 coding DNA: TGTGCCAGTAGATCCCCCCCGGGACAGGGTTTGGGTCAGCCCCAGCATTTT. The encoded protein is CASRSPPGQGLGQPQHF. This chain uses TRBV19 with TRBJ1-5; 9 bases are shared with TRBD1. Unmatched junction bases numbered 15, after V lost 6 bases and J lost 6 bases. This CDR3 contains 17 residues. Germline V lookup: CDR1 LNHDA, CDR2 SQIVND (reference sequence).

This chain links TRBV7-3 with TRBJ2-3, with 11 bases aligning to TRBD1. The CDR3 spans 15 residues. The germline V gene has CDR1 SGHTA and CDR2 FQGTGA. The V segment lost 2 bases and the J segment 6 bases; nucleotides outside the gene matches: 4. The CDR3 loop is CASSLYGTGGDTQYF. CDR3 DNA sequence: TGTGCCAGCAGCTTATATGGGACAGGGGGGGATACGCAGTATTTT.

The V call is TRBV5-1, the J call TRBJ1-6, with no clear D. The CDR3 is made up of 14 amino acids. Per germline, CDR1 SGHRS and CDR2 YFSETQ. V lost 0 bases and J 4 bases, leaving 5 bases between the germline ends. CDR3 DNA: TGCGCCAGCAGCTTGGACGGGTATAATTCACCCCTCCACTTT. It yields the protein CASSLDGYNSPLHF. The whole variable domain, filled in from reference TRBV5-1 and TRBJ1-6, reads KAGVTQTPRYLIKTRGQQVTLSCSPISGHRSVSWYQQTPGQGLQFLFEYFSETQRNKGNFPGRFSGRQFSNSRSEMNVSTLELGDSALYLCASSLDGYNSPLHFGNGTRLTVT.

The rearrangement joins TRBV18 to TRBJ1-5; possibly TRBD1 for D (6 bases). Germline values: CDR1 KGHSH, CDR2 LQKENI. The CDR3 is made up of 15 amino acids. Trimming took off 6 bases at V and 0 bases at J, with 12 bases between the two ends. CDR3 nucleotide sequence: TGTGCCAGCTCGAACAGACAGGATAGCAATCAGCCCCAGCATTTT. Its protein is CASSNRQDSNQPQHF. Using reference TRBV18 and TRBJ1-5 for the parts outside the CDR3, the full variable domain is NAGVMQNPRHLVRRRGQEARLRCSPMKGHSHVYWYRQLPEEGLKFMVYLQKENIIDESGMPKERFSAEFPKEGPSILRIQQVVRGDSAAYFCASSNRQDSNQPQHFGDGTRLSIL.

V usage is TRBV27 and J usage is TRBJ2-7, with 10 bases that match TRBD1. The CDR3 contains 14 residues. The V gene's germline CDR1 is MNHEY and CDR2 SMNVEV (reference sequence). Trimming cost V 6 bases and J 5 bases; bases outside gene matches: 7. CDR3 sequence: CASSADRGLDEQYF. The CDR3 DNA sequence: TGTGCCAGCAGCGCGGACAGGGGGTTAGACGAGCAGTACTTC.

This chain joins TRBV19 and TRBJ1-4; 9 bases are a match to TRBD1. The CDR3 runs to 15 residues. Germline V gene data show CDR1 as LNHDA and CDR2 as SQIVND (reference sequence). The V segment lost 5 bases and the J segment 6 bases; nucleotides outside the gene matches: 7. CDR3 coding DNA: TGTGCCAGTAGTTCTCAGACAGGGGGGGATGAAAAACTGTTTTTT. Amino acid sequence: CASSSQTGGDEKLFF.

The V call is TRBV5-1, the J call TRBJ2-5; TRBD2 matches 11 bases. From germline, CDR1 is SGHRS and CDR2 YFSETQ. With V trimmed by 4 bases and J by 5 bases, 10 bases remained unmatched. The CDR3 runs 16 residues. The CDR3: CASSGRETSGVETQYF. The CDR3 DNA reads as TGCGCCAGCAGCGGTAGGGAGACTAGCGGGGTGGAGACCCAGTACTTC.